Listed below are T cell receptor beta chains from one sample, sequenced in a study of control samples from healthy donors and cancer patients. Measured with immunoSEQ multiplex PCR; TCRdb has only the in-frame clones, and not every one. The sample records 140,000 or so clones, around nine tenths being singletons. Sequencing was carried out using blood. These receptors came from a man aged 25-45 years in good health. The CDR3 runs from the conserved cysteine through the conserved F or W. Each record gives: clone size, J gene, V gene, D gene, CDR3 DNA, CDR3 protein. A D gene is named only where the DNA matches it firmly. Clone size appears in some rows only: once, few, many, or a class for an expanded clone.

- | TRBJ1-5 | TRBV24-1 | - | TGTGCCACCAGTGAACAAGGGACCCCAGCCCAGCATTTT | CATSEQGTPAQHF
- | TRBJ2-7 | TRBV7-2 | TRBD2 | TGTGCCAGCAGCTCACTAGCGCAAAGCTCCTACGAGCAGTACTTC | CASSSLAQSSYEQYF
- | TRBJ2-1 | TRBV6-5 | TRBD2 | TGTGCCAGCAGTTACACTTTAGCGGGTGGAATCTCTCAGTTCTTC | CASSYTLAGGISQFF
- | TRBJ1-5 | TRBV5-1 | - | TGCGCCCGCAGCTTGGCGGGGGGGGCGGGTCAGCCCCAGCATTTT | CARSLAGGAGQPQHF
few | TRBJ1-5 | TRBV3-1/TRBV3-2 | - | TGTGCCAGCAGCCAAGGACGATATCAGCCCCAGCATTTT | CASSQGRYQPQHF
- | TRBJ1-2 | TRBV24-1 | - | TGTGCCACCAGTTCGTACTATGGCTACACCTTC | CATSSYYGYTF
once | TRBJ1-2 | TRBV6-5 | TRBD1 | TGTGCCAGCAGTCCGGGGGACAGCCCTCGTGGCTACACCTTC | CASSPGDSPRGYTF
- | TRBJ1-5 | TRBV19 | - | TGTGCCAGTAGTGGATGGGGTTATGGTAGCAATCAGCCCCAGCATTTT | CASSGWGYGSNQPQHF
- | TRBJ1-6 | TRBV3-1/TRBV3-2 | - | TGTGCCAGCAGCCAAGTCGGCCTGGCGAATTCACCCCTCCACTTT | CASSQVGLANSPLHF
- | TRBJ2-5 | TRBV6-6 | TRBD1 | TGTGCCGCCGACAGGGGCCAAGAGACCCAGTACTTC | CAADRGQETQYF
few | TRBJ2-2 | TRBV10-3 | - | TGTGCCACCTCTTCCACGTCCGGGGAGCTGTTTTTT | CATSSTSGELFF
- | TRBJ2-3 | TRBV3-1/TRBV3-2 | - | TGTGCCAGCAGCCAAGATAAGAATACGCAGTATTTT | CASSQDKNTQYF
- | TRBJ2-3 | TRBV6-2/TRBV6-3 | - | TGTGCCAGCAGTTACGGTCATACTCCCACGCAGTATTTT | CASSYGHTPTQYF
- | TRBJ2-2 | TRBV4-1 | - | TGCGCCAGCAGCCAATTAGAGCGAAGCCCCAACACCGGGGAGCTGTTTTTT | CASSQLERSPNTGELFF
- | TRBJ2-7 | TRBV11-3 | - | TGTGCCAGCAGCTTAGATTCTGGCGGACCACGGTACTTC | CASSLDSGGPRYF
- | TRBJ2-1 | TRBV11-3 | TRBD2 | TGTGCCAGCAGCTTAGGGCTTGCGGGGGGTTACAATGAGCAGTTCTTC | CASSLGLAGGYNEQFF
- | TRBJ1-3 | TRBV14 | TRBD1 | TGTGCCAGCAGCCACTCCGACAGGGTCCCCGGAAACACCATATATTTT | CASSHSDRVPGNTIYF
once | TRBJ1-1 | TRBV7-8 | - | TGTGCCAGCAGCTTAGCGAGAACGACGGTGAACACTGAAGCTTTCTTT | CASSLARTTVNTEAFF
- | TRBJ1-3 | TRBV6-6 | - | TGTGCCAGCAATCTGCCCGGGACAAGCTCTGGGGCCATATATTTT | CASNLPGTSSGAIYF
- | TRBJ2-7 | TRBV11-1 | - | TGTGCCAGCAGCTCCGGGAACATTTACGAGCAGTACTTC | CASSSGNIYEQYF
- | TRBJ1-1 | TRBV18 | - | TGTGCCAGCTCCCCTGTACAGAACATGAACACTGAAGCTTTCTTT | CASSPVQNMNTEAFF
- | TRBJ2-7 | TRBV11-3 | - | TGTGCCAGCAGCCCCCTGGCCAGCTCCTACGAGCAGTACTTC | CASSPLASSYEQYF
- | TRBJ1-3 | TRBV7-2 | - | TGTGCCAGCAGCTCCCGGGACGGGCTCAAGGGAGCTGGAAACACCATATATTTT | CASSSRDGLKGAGNTIYF
- | TRBJ2-2 | TRBV2 | - | TGTGCCAGCAAGCCGGGACAGAACACCGGGGAGCTGTTTTTT | CASKPGQNTGELFF
few | TRBJ1-1 | TRBV5-1 | TRBD1 | TGCGCCAGCAGCTTTGACAGGGGGAAAATGAACACTGAAGCTTTCTTT | CASSFDRGKMNTEAFF
- | TRBJ2-7 | TRBV10-1 | - | TGCGCCAGCAGTGACCGAGAGACAGGCACCTACGAGCAGTACTTC | CASSDRETGTYEQYF
once | TRBJ2-2 | TRBV24-1 | TRBD1 | TGTGCCACCCGTGCCCCGGGACAGGGCACGACCGGGGAGCTGTTTTTT | CATRAPGQGTTGELFF
- | TRBJ2-1 | TRBV19 | TRBD2 | TGTGCCAGTAGTCAGACTAGCGGGACTAACGATGAGCAGTTCTTC | CASSQTSGTNDEQFF
- | TRBJ2-3 | TRBV28 | - | TGTGCCAGCAAAATGGAAAATACGCAGTATTTT | CASKMENTQYF
- | TRBJ1-6 | TRBV25-1 | TRBD1 | TGTGCCAGCAGTGACTCCGGGACAGGCTCCTATAATTCACCCCTCCACTTT | CASSDSGTGSYNSPLHF
- | TRBJ2-2 | TRBV6-4 | - | TGTGCCAGCAGTGACTCGGGGGACACCGGGGAGCTGTTTTTT | CASSDSGDTGELFF
once | TRBJ2-7 | TRBV6-5 | TRBD1 | TGTGCCACCACGACAGGGGAGCGCGAGCAGTACTTC | CATTTGEREQYF
- | TRBJ2-5 | TRBV6-2/TRBV6-3 | TRBD1 | TGTGCCAGCAGTTACTGGTACGAAAACAGGGGATTAGTTGAGACCCAGTACTTC | CASSYWYENRGLVETQYF
medium-sized | TRBJ1-2 | TRBV4-1 | - | TGCGCCAGCAGCCAAGTGAGGGGCCAGACCTATGGCTACACCTTC | CASSQVRGQTYGYTF
- | TRBJ2-6 | TRBV5-1 | - | TGCGCCAGCAGCTTTTTAGACTCTGGGGCCAACGTCCTGACTTTC | CASSFLDSGANVLTF
- | TRBJ2-1 | TRBV12-5 | TRBD2 | TGTGCTAGTGGTTTGATTTCAAGCGGGAGAGTTGAGCAACGAGCCAATGAGCAGTTCTTC | CASGLISSGRVEQRANEQFF
- | TRBJ1-2 | TRBV6-5 | - | TGTGCCAGCAGGTCAGGGGCAAGCTACACCTTC | CASRSGASYTF
- | TRBJ2-1 | TRBV19 | - | TGTGCCAGTAGTACAGGGGTCCAGGGTGGAAATGAGCAGTTCTTC | CASSTGVQGGNEQFF
- | TRBJ2-2 | TRBV27 | - | TGTGCCAGCAGTTTAACAGTCGGGGAGCTGTTTTTT | CASSLTVGELFF
few | TRBJ2-7 | TRBV5-1 | TRBD2 | TGCGCCAGCAGCGGAGGACTAGCGGGAGGGCCAAGCGAGCAGTACTTC | CASSGGLAGGPSEQYF
- | TRBJ2-7 | TRBV6-5 | TRBD1 | TGTGCCAGCAGTTACGGGCTGGACAGGGTGGTCGAGCAGTACTTC | CASSYGLDRVVEQYF
- | TRBJ2-7 | TRBV7-9 | TRBD2 | TGTGCCAGCAGCTTGACTAGCGGGGGTGTTAATCACGGGGAGCAGTACTTC | CASSLTSGGVNHGEQYF
- | TRBJ2-5 | TRBV24-1 | TRBD1 | TGTGCCACCAGTCCCGGGGACAGGGTGCGGGAGACCCAGTACTTC | CATSPGDRVRETQYF
- | TRBJ1-2 | TRBV15 | - | TGTGCCACCAGCAGAGAGCGGGAGGTGTGGGCAGATGGCTACACCTTC | CATSREREVWADGYTF
- | TRBJ1-2 | TRBV4-1 | - | TGCGCCAGCAGCCAAGACAGAACTTTTAACTATGGCTACACCTTC | CASSQDRTFNYGYTF
- | TRBJ2-7 | TRBV3-1/TRBV3-2 | TRBD2 | TGTGCCAGCAGCCGCGGGGGCGGGGGGAGGACAGAGCAGTACTTC | CASSRGGGGRTEQYF
- | TRBJ2-7 | TRBV2 | TRBD2 | TGTGCCAGCAGTGACACAGCGGGGGGGACCTCCTACTACGAGCAGTACTTC | CASSDTAGGTSYYEQYF
once | TRBJ2-4 | TRBV27 | - | TGTGCCAGCAGTAACCCCGGGGACATTCAGTACTTC | CASSNPGDIQYF
- | TRBJ2-3 | TRBV5-4 | TRBD1 | TGTGCCAGCAGTCCGGGACAGGGACGCACAGATACGCAGTATTTT | CASSPGQGRTDTQYF
- | TRBJ2-1 | TRBV9 | - | TGTGCCAGCAGCATAGGACAGCACAATGAGCAGTTCTTC | CASSIGQHNEQFF
- | TRBJ2-2 | TRBV3-1/TRBV3-2 | - | TGTGCCAGCCCAGAAAGCCAGGGTAACACCGGGGAGCTGTTTTTT | CASPESQGNTGELFF
- | TRBJ2-7 | TRBV24-1 | TRBD1 | TGTGCCACCAGTGATAATGGAGCAGGGGGCGAGGACGAGCAGTACTTC | CATSDNGAGGEDEQYF
- | TRBJ2-1 | TRBV5-1 | TRBD1 | TGCGCCAGCAGCCTGGACAGGGTGGGCAATGAGCAGTTCTTC | CASSLDRVGNEQFF
once | TRBJ2-7 | TRBV28 | TRBD2 | TGTGCCAGCAGCCCTGGCGGCGGGAGGTCCTACGAGCAGTACTTC | CASSPGGGRSYEQYF
- | TRBJ2-7 | TRBV27 | - | TGTGCCAGCAGTGTCAAACCCCCGAGCTCCTACGAGCAGTACTTC | CASSVKPPSSYEQYF
- | TRBJ1-5 | TRBV9 | TRBD1 | TGTGCCAGCAGCGTAGGTGGGCAGGGGGATCAGCCCCAGCATTTT | CASSVGGQGDQPQHF
- | TRBJ2-7 | TRBV4-3 | TRBD1 | TGCGCCAGCAGCCACGCAGGGGGCTACGAGCAGTACTTC | CASSHAGGYEQYF
few | TRBJ1-2 | TRBV18 | TRBD1 | TGTGCCAGCTCAACTAAACCACCGGGACAGCTCTATGGCTACACCTTC | CASSTKPPGQLYGYTF